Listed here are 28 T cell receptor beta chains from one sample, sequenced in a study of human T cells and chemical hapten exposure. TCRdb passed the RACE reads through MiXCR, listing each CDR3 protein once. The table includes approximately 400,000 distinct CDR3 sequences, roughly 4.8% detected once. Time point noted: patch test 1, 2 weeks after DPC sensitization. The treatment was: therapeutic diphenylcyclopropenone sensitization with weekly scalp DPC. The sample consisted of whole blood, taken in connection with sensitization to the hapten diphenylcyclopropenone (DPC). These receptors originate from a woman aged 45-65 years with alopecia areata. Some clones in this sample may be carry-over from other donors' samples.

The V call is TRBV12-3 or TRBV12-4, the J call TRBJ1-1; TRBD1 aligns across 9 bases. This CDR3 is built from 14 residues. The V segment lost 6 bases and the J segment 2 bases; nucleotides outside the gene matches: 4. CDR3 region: CASRPGQGNTEAFF. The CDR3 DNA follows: TGTGCCAGCAGACCGGGACAGGGTAACACTGAAGCTTTCTTT.

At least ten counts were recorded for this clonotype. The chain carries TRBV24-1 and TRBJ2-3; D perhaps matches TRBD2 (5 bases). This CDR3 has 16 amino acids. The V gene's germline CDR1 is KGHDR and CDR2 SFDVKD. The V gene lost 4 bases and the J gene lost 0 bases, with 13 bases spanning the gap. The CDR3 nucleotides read TGTGCCACCAGTGACAGAGCGGAAGTCAGCACAGATACGCAGTATTTT. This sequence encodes CATSDRAEVSTDTQYF.

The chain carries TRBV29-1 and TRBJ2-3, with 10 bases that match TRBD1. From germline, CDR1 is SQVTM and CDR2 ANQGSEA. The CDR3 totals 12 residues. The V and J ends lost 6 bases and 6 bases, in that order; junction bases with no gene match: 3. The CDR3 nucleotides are TGCAGCGTGGGGACAGGGGCTGATACGCAGTATTTT. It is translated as CSVGTGADTQYF.

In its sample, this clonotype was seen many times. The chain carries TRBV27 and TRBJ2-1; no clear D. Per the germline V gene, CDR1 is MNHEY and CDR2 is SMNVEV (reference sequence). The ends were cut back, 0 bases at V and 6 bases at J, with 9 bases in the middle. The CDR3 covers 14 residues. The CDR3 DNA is TGTGCCAGCAGTTTATCCGCTTACTTCAATGAGCAGTTCTTC. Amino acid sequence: CASSLSAYFNEQFF.

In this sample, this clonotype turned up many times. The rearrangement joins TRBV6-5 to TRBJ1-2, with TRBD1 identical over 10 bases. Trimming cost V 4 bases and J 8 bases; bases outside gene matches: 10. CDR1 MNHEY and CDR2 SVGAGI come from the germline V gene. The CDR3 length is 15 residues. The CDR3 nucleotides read TGTGCCAGCAGTTCCGGGACAGGGGTTTTCGGGGGCTACACCTTC. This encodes CASSSGTGVFGGYTF.

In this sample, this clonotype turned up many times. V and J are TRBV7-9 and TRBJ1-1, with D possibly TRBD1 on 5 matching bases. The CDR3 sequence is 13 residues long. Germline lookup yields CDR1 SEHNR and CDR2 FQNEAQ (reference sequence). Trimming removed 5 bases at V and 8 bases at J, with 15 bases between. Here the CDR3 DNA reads TGTGCCAGCAGCCCGGACGCCCGGGGGGAAGCTTTCTTT. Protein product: CASSPDARGEAFF.

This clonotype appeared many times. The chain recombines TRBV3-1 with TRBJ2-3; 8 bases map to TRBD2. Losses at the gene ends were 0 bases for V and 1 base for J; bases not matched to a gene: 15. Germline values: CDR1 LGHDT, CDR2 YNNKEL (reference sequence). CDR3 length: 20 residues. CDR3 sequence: CASSQDNGGALLRGTDTQYF. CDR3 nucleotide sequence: TGTGCCAGCAGCCAAGATAACGGGGGGGCACTACTTAGGGGCACAGATACGCAGTATTTT.

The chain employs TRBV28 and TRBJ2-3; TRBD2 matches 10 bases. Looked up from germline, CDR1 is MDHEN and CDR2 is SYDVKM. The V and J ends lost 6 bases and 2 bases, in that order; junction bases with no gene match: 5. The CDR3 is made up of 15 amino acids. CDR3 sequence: CASSTLAGPTDTQYF. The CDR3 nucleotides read TGTGCCAGCAGCACACTAGCGGGACCCACAGATACGCAGTATTTT.

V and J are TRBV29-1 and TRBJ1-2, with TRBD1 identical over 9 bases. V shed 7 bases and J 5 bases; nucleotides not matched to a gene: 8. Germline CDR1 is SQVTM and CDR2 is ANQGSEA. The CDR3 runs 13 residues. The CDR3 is CSAWTGAIYGYTF. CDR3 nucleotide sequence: TGCAGCGCTTGGACAGGGGCAATTTATGGCTACACCTTC. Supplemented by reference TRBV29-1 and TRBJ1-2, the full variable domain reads SAVISQKPSRDICQRGTSLTIQCQVDSQVTMMFWYRQQPGQSLTLIATANQGSEATYESGFVIDKFPISRPNLTFSTLTVSNMSPEDSSIYLCSAWTGAIYGYTFGSGTRLTVV.

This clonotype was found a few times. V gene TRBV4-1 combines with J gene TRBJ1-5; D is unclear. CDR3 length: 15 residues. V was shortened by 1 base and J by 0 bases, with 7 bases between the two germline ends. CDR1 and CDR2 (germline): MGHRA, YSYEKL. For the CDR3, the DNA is TGCGCCAGCAGCCAAGTCGTCGGTAGCAATCAGCCCCAGCATTTT. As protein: CASSQVVGSNQPQHF.

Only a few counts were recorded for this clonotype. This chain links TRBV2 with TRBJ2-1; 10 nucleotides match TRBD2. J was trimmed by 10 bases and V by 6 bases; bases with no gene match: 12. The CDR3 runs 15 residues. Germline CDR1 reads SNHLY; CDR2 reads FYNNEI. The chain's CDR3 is CASRVTSGWVVEQFF. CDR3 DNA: TGTGCCAGCAGAGTGACTAGCGGGTGGGTGGTAGAGCAGTTCTTC.

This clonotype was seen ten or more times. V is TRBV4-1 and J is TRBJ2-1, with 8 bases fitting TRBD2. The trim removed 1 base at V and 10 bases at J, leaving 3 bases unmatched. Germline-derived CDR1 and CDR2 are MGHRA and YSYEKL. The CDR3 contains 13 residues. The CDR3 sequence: CASSQVSGGEQFF. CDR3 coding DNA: TGCGCCAGCAGCCAAGTGTCGGGAGGGGAGCAGTTCTTC.

The CDR3, as DNA: TGTGCCAGCAGGACAGCCAATCACTACACCTTC. It specifies CASRTANHYTF. This sequence joins TRBV6-6 and TRBJ1-2; TRBD1 might be the D (5 bases). The CDR3 covers 11 residues. Between the trimmed V and J ends, which lost 6 bases and 10 bases, there was a span of 12 bases. Germline CDR1 and CDR2: MNHNY and SVGAGI (reference sequence).

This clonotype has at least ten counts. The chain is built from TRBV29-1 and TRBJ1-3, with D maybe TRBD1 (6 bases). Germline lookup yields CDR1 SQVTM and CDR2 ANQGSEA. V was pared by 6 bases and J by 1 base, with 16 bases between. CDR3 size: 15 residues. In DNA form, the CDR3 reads TGCAGCGTGACAGGTGGCAGGGTATCTGGAAACACCATATATTTT. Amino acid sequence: CSVTGGRVSGNTIYF.

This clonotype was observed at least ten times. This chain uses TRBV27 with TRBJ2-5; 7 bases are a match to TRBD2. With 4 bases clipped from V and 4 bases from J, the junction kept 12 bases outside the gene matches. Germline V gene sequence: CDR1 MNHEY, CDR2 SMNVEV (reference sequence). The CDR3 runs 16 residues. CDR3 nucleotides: TGTGCCAGCAGTTCTCGAAGCGGGACGCCCCCAGAGACCCAGTACTTC. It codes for CASSSRSGTPPETQYF.

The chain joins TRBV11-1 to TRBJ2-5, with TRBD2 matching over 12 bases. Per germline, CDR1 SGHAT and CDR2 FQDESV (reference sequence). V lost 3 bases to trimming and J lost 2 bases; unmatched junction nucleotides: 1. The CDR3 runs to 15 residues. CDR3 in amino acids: CASSFGLAGQETQYF. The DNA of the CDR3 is TGTGCCAGCAGCTTCGGACTAGCGGGGCAAGAGACCCAGTACTTC.

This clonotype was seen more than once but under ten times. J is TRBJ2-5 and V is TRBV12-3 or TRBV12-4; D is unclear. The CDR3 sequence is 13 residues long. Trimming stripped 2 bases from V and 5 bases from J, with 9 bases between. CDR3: CASSLSGAETQYF. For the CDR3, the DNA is TGTGCCAGCAGTTTATCGGGCGCCGAGACCCAGTACTTC.

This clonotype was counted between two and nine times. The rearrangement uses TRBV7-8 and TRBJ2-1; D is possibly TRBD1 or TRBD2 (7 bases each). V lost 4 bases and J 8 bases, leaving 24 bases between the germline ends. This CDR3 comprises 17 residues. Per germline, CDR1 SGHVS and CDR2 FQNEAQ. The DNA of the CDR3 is TGTGCCAGCAGCTGGGAGGGGGCTAGCGATTTGAACTATGAGCAGTTCTTC. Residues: CASSWEGASDLNYEQFF.

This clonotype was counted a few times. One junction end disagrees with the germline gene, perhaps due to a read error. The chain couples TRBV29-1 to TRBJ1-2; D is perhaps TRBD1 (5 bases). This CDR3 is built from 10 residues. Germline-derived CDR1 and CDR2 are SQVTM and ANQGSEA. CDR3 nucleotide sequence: TGCAGCGGCGGGACCCAGCCTACCTCCTTC. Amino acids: CSGGTQPTSF.

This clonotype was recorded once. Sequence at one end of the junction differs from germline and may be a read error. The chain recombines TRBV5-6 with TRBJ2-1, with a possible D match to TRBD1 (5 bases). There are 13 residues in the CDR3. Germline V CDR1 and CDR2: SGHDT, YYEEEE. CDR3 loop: CASSLGQYNEKFF. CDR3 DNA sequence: TGTGCCAGCAGCTTGGGACAGTACAATGAGAAGTTCTTC.

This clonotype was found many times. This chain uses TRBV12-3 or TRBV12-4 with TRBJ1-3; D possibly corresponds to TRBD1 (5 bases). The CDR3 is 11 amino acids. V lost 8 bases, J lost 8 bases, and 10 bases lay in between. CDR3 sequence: CASAVGDTIYF. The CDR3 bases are TGTGCCAGCGCGGTGGGGGACACCATATATTTT.

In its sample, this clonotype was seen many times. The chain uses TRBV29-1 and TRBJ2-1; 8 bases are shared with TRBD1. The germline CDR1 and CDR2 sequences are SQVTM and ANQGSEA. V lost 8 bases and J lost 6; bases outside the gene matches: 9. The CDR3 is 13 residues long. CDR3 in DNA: TGCAGCACCGGACAGGGAATGGGCAATGAGCAGTTCTTC. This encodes CSTGQGMGNEQFF.

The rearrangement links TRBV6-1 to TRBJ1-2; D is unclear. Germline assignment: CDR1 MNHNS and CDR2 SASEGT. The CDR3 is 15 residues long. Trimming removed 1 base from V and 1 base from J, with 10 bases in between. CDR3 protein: CASSEGSANNYGYTF. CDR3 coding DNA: TGTGCCAGCAGTGAAGGGTCGGCGAATAACTATGGCTACACCTTC.

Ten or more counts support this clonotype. The CDR3 DNA follows: TGTGCCAGCAGCCAATCTACGGGACCCCGAGCCCCCTACGAGCAGTACTTC. Residues: CASSQSTGPRAPYEQYF. This chain connects TRBV3-1 to TRBJ2-7; D is tentatively TRBD1 or TRBD2 (5 bases each). V gave up 2 bases and J gave up 2 bases, with 19 bases separating them. Germline V gene sequence: CDR1 LGHDT, CDR2 YNNKEL (reference sequence). This CDR3 is 17 amino acids long.

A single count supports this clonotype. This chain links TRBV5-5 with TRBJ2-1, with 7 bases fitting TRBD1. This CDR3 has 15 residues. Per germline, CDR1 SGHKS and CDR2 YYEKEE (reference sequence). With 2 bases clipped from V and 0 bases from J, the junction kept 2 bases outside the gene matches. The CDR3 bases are TGTGCCAGCAGCTTAGGGACAGTCTCCTACAATGAGCAGTTCTTC. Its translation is CASSLGTVSYNEQFF.

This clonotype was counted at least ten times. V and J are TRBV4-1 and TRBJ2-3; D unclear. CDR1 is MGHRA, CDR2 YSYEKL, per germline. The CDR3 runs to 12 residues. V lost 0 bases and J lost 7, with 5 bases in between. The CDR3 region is CASSQDANTQYF. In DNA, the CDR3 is TGCGCCAGCAGCCAAGATGCGAATACGCAGTATTTT.

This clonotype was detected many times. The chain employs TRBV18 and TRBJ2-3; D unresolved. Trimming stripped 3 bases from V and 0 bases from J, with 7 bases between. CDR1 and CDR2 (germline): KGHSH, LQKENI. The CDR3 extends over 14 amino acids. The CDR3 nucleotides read TGTGCCAGCTCACCTGACGGGAGCACAGATACGCAGTATTTT. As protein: CASSPDGSTDTQYF.

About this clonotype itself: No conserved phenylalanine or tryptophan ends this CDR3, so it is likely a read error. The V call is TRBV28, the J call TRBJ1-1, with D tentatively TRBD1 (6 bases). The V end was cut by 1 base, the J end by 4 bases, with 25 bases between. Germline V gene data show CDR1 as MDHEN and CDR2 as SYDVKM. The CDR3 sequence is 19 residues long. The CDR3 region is CASSLSVLQGGAVSTEAFS. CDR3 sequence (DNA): TGTGCCAGCAGTTTATCCGTCTTACAGGGTGGTGCGGTTTCCACTGAAGCTTTCTCT.